This T cell receptor (beta chain) derives from a study of shared clonotypes between healthy human individuals. Here immunoSEQ multiplex PCR was the method, and the copy in TCRdb shows in-frame clones only, minus some. The table has about 500,000 clones, 60% to 80% seen once. A word on this clone: Antigen specificity is unknown.

The donors, healthy adults who were HIV-negative, had experienced no recent acute infections or vaccinations. General study findings and limits: Clonotype sharing levels among donors were expected to vary with sequencing depth.

The germline V gene has CDR1 SGHRS and CDR2 YFSETQ. CDR3 length: 14 residues. V was clipped by 1 base and J by 4 bases; unmatched bases: 4. The specimen sequenced was PBMCs. This rearrangement joins TRBV5-1 to TRBJ1-1; 7 bases are a match to TRBD1. The receptor was derived from a woman in her thirties or forties in good health. Some clones in this sample may be carry-over from other donors' samples. CDR3 nucleotides: TGCGCCAGCAGCTTGCTAGGGGGCGTCACTGAAGCTTTCTTT. It yields the protein CASSLLGGVTEAFF.